A selection of T cell receptor beta chains follows, all from one sample in a study of HIV-infected children after antiretroviral therapy interruption. TCRdb re-derived calls from the 3' RACE reads in MiXCR, one entry per CDR3 protein. This sample carries about 83,000 distinct CDR3 sequences, about 7% of them seen once, and the ten largest clones take 1.1%. Sequenced here: CD45RA+ CD4+ T cells from PBMCs, pooled from several time points, sampled from a donor given antiretroviral therapy, either interrupted or continuous. All receptors come from a pool of human donors with HIV. Both conserved end residues are part of each CDR3. Each record gives: V gene, D gene, CDR3 length, J gene, clone size, CDR3 DNA, CDR3 protein. The D gene is left open where the match is weak. Only part of the rows carry a size: once, few, many, or a class if the clone is expanded.

v_call: TRBV10-3; d_call: TRBD2; cdr3_length: 14; j_call: TRBJ2-1; clone_size: many; cdr3_nt: TGTGCCACCACTCTAGCGGGAGTAGCGAATGAGCAGTTCTTC; cdr3_aa: CATTLAGVANEQFF
v_call: TRBV20-1; d_call: TRBD1; cdr3_length: 13; j_call: TRBJ2-1; clone_size: many; cdr3_nt: TGCAGTGCTAGCCCATTAGGGGGCCGGGAGCAGTTCTTC; cdr3_aa: CSASPLGGREQFF
v_call: TRBV30; d_call: NA; cdr3_length: 14; j_call: TRBJ1-6; clone_size: many; cdr3_nt: TGTGCCTGGAGCGGACGGTGGATGGGTTCACCCCTCCACTTT; cdr3_aa: CAWSGRWMGSPLHF
v_call: TRBV5-1; d_call: TRBD1; cdr3_length: 15; j_call: TRBJ1-2; clone_size: NA; cdr3_nt: TGCGCCAGCAGCTTGCTTTCAGGGGGCGTTTCAGGCTACACCTTC; cdr3_aa: CASSLLSGGVSGYTF
v_call: TRBV12-3/TRBV12-4; d_call: NA; cdr3_length: 18; j_call: TRBJ1-5; clone_size: NA; cdr3_nt: TGTGCCAGCAGCCGCCCGGGCTTACTGGACAGCCCTAATCAGCCCCAGCATTTT; cdr3_aa: CASSRPGLLDSPNQPQHF
v_call: TRBV5-4; d_call: TRBD2; cdr3_length: 18; j_call: TRBJ2-6; clone_size: many; cdr3_nt: TGTGCCAGCAGCTTGGGTCTAGCGGGGGGCTCTGGGGCCAACGTCCTGACTTTC; cdr3_aa: CASSLGLAGGSGANVLTF
v_call: TRBV15; d_call: NA; cdr3_length: 16; j_call: TRBJ2-2; clone_size: many; cdr3_nt: TGTGCCACCAGCAGAGATTTTTTAGAGAACACCGGGGAGCTGTTTTTT; cdr3_aa: CATSRDFLENTGELFF
v_call: TRBV9; d_call: TRBD1; cdr3_length: 14; j_call: TRBJ2-1; clone_size: many; cdr3_nt: TGTGCCAGCAGCGTAGGACAGGGACACAATGAGCAGTTCTTC; cdr3_aa: CASSVGQGHNEQFF
v_call: TRBV19; d_call: NA; cdr3_length: 14; j_call: TRBJ2-3; clone_size: many; cdr3_nt: TGTGCCAGTAGAGGGGGGGCCATCACAGATACGCAGTATTTT; cdr3_aa: CASRGGAITDTQYF
v_call: TRBV19; d_call: NA; cdr3_length: 13; j_call: TRBJ2-3; clone_size: few; cdr3_nt: TGTGCCAGTAGGGCAAGGGGCCCAGATACGCAGTATTTT; cdr3_aa: CASRARGPDTQYF
v_call: TRBV7-4; d_call: TRBD2; cdr3_length: 15; j_call: TRBJ2-5; clone_size: many; cdr3_nt: TGTGCCAGCAGCCCCTCGGGGGGGCATAAAGAGACCCAGTACTTC; cdr3_aa: CASSPSGGHKETQYF
v_call: TRBV6-1; d_call: NA; cdr3_length: 14; j_call: TRBJ2-3; clone_size: many; cdr3_nt: TGTGCCAGCAGTGTTTCGCTTAGCACAGATACGCAGTATTTT; cdr3_aa: CASSVSLSTDTQYF
v_call: TRBV10-3; d_call: NA; cdr3_length: 11; j_call: TRBJ1-1; clone_size: many; cdr3_nt: TGTGCCATCAGTGAGTCTACTGAAGCTTTCTTT; cdr3_aa: CAISESTEAFF
v_call: TRBV7-9; d_call: NA; cdr3_length: 13; j_call: TRBJ1-1; clone_size: many; cdr3_nt: TGTGCCAGCAGCCCCCCTGGGGCGCGTGGGGCTTTCTTT; cdr3_aa: CASSPPGARGAFF
v_call: TRBV6-5; d_call: NA; cdr3_length: 12; j_call: TRBJ2-7; clone_size: few; cdr3_nt: TGTGCCAGCAGTTACGCCGGGCGCGAGCAGTACTTC; cdr3_aa: CASSYAGREQYF
v_call: TRBV10-3; d_call: NA; cdr3_length: 11; j_call: TRBJ2-1; clone_size: many; cdr3_nt: TGTGCCATCAGTGAAGGGGTTTCAGGGTTCTTC; cdr3_aa: CAISEGVSGFF
v_call: TRBV12-3/TRBV12-4; d_call: NA; cdr3_length: 14; j_call: TRBJ2-5; clone_size: many; cdr3_nt: TGTGCCAGCAGTTTTGTGTCAGGGAAGGAGACCCAGTACTTC; cdr3_aa: CASSFVSGKETQYF
v_call: TRBV4-2; d_call: NA; cdr3_length: 14; j_call: TRBJ1-2; clone_size: NA; cdr3_nt: TGTGCCAGCAGCCAAGAATTCTCGGGGACACTTTCCACCTTC; cdr3_aa: CASSQEFSGTLSTF
v_call: TRBV5-4; d_call: NA; cdr3_length: 14; j_call: TRBJ1-3; clone_size: few; cdr3_nt: TGTGCCAGCAGCTTTTCCGGCTCTGGAAACACCATATATTTT; cdr3_aa: CASSFSGSGNTIYF
v_call: TRBV6-5; d_call: TRBD1; cdr3_length: 16; j_call: TRBJ1-4; clone_size: many; cdr3_nt: TGTGCCAGCAGTTACTCGACTGGACAGGGAGCCGAAAAACTGTTTTTT; cdr3_aa: CASSYSTGQGAEKLFF
v_call: TRBV12-3/TRBV12-4; d_call: NA; cdr3_length: 13; j_call: TRBJ1-2; clone_size: many; cdr3_nt: TGTGCCAGCAGTTTGGACAGACTGTATGGCTACACCTTC; cdr3_aa: CASSLDRLYGYTF
v_call: TRBV6-1; d_call: NA; cdr3_length: 13; j_call: TRBJ2-7; clone_size: few; cdr3_nt: TGTGCCAGCATTCTCGGGCTGAACTACGAGCAGTACTTC; cdr3_aa: CASILGLNYEQYF
v_call: TRBV20-1; d_call: NA; cdr3_length: 14; j_call: TRBJ2-6; clone_size: many; cdr3_nt: TGCAGTGCCAACGGAGACGGTGGGGCCAACGTCCTGACTTTC; cdr3_aa: CSANGDGGANVLTF
v_call: TRBV6-5; d_call: TRBD1; cdr3_length: 16; j_call: TRBJ2-7; clone_size: many; cdr3_nt: TGTGCCAGCAGTCCGACGAAGACAGGGCTCTCCTACGAGCAGTACTTC; cdr3_aa: CASSPTKTGLSYEQYF
v_call: TRBV7-9; d_call: TRBD2; cdr3_length: 13; j_call: TRBJ2-3; clone_size: NA; cdr3_nt: TGTGCCAGCAGCTTATTGCAGCGGGAGGGGCAGTATTTT; cdr3_aa: CASSLLQREGQYF
v_call: TRBV5-5; d_call: NA; cdr3_length: 14; j_call: TRBJ2-7; clone_size: many; cdr3_nt: TGTGCCAGCACCCACGGACTGAGCTCCTACGAGCAGTACTTC; cdr3_aa: CASTHGLSSYEQYF
v_call: TRBV2; d_call: NA; cdr3_length: 14; j_call: TRBJ1-5; clone_size: few; cdr3_nt: TGTGCCAGCAGTGTTATCAGGGTCGGTCAGCCCCAGCATTTT; cdr3_aa: CASSVIRVGQPQHF
v_call: TRBV20-1; d_call: TRBD2; cdr3_length: 15; j_call: TRBJ2-3; clone_size: many; cdr3_nt: TGCAGTGCCCAAGGACTAGCGGGGGCGGGAGATACGCAGTATTTT; cdr3_aa: CSAQGLAGAGDTQYF
v_call: TRBV6-1; d_call: NA; cdr3_length: 16; j_call: TRBJ2-3; clone_size: many; cdr3_nt: TGTGCCAGCAGTAAAGTCCCGGGACAAAGCACAGATACGCAGTATTTT; cdr3_aa: CASSKVPGQSTDTQYF
v_call: TRBV6-4; d_call: NA; cdr3_length: 13; j_call: TRBJ1-2; clone_size: NA; cdr3_nt: TGTGCCAGCAGCATAGTAGCTAACTATGGCTACACCTTC; cdr3_aa: CASSIVANYGYTF
v_call: TRBV6-5; d_call: NA; cdr3_length: 20; j_call: TRBJ1-5; clone_size: many; cdr3_nt: TGTGCCAGCAGCATCCGACTAGAGGGTTTACCGACCCATAGCAATCAGCCCCAGCATTTT; cdr3_aa: CASSIRLEGLPTHSNQPQHF
v_call: TRBV20-1; d_call: NA; cdr3_length: 11; j_call: TRBJ2-5; clone_size: many; cdr3_nt: TGCAGTGCTAGAGATTGGTTAGGCCAGTACTTC; cdr3_aa: CSARDWLGQYF
v_call: TRBV2; d_call: TRBD1; cdr3_length: 18; j_call: TRBJ1-1; clone_size: NA; cdr3_nt: TGTGCCAGCAGTGAATTAGGGCCGGGACAGGGGGTCTACACTGAAGCTTTCTTT; cdr3_aa: CASSELGPGQGVYTEAFF
v_call: TRBV25-1; d_call: NA; cdr3_length: 13; j_call: TRBJ2-6; clone_size: many; cdr3_nt: TGTGCCAGCAGTATCTCTGGGGCCAACGTCCTGACTTTC; cdr3_aa: CASSISGANVLTF
v_call: TRBV11-2; d_call: NA; cdr3_length: 16; j_call: TRBJ2-1; clone_size: many; cdr3_nt: TGTGCCAGCAGCTTAGATGAGAGGCATCGACGGGGTGAGCAGTTCTTC; cdr3_aa: CASSLDERHRRGEQFF
v_call: TRBV12-3/TRBV12-4; d_call: TRBD2; cdr3_length: 22; j_call: TRBJ2-6; clone_size: NA; cdr3_nt: TGTGCCAGCAGTTTATCCGGTGGGGGGGTCTGGGGAATCAGAGAAGGGGCCAACGTCCTGACTTTC; cdr3_aa: CASSLSGGGVWGIREGANVLTF
v_call: TRBV20-1; d_call: NA; cdr3_length: 14; j_call: TRBJ1-2; clone_size: NA; cdr3_nt: TGCAGCGCTGTGGATACAGGGCAGGTAGATGGCTACACCTTC; cdr3_aa: CSAVDTGQVDGYTF
v_call: TRBV2; d_call: TRBD2; cdr3_length: 15; j_call: TRBJ2-7; clone_size: many; cdr3_nt: TGTGCCAGCAGTCGCACCGGGACTAGCCTCGACGAGCAGTACTTC; cdr3_aa: CASSRTGTSLDEQYF
v_call: TRBV28; d_call: TRBD1; cdr3_length: 13; j_call: TRBJ2-7; clone_size: many; cdr3_nt: TGTGCCAGCAGTCCGACAGGGACCTACGAGCAGTACTTC; cdr3_aa: CASSPTGTYEQYF
v_call: TRBV7-3; d_call: NA; cdr3_length: 15; j_call: TRBJ2-7; clone_size: NA; cdr3_nt: TGTGCCAGCAGCTTAATGCCAGGGGGGCACTACGAGCAGTACTTC; cdr3_aa: CASSLMPGGHYEQYF
v_call: TRBV27; d_call: NA; cdr3_length: 14; j_call: TRBJ2-3; clone_size: NA; cdr3_nt: TGTGCCAGCAGTTCAACCTACCTTACAGATACGCAGTATTTT; cdr3_aa: CASSSTYLTDTQYF